The 17 T cell receptor beta chains below all came from one sample that was sequenced in a study of technical replicates of blood from several donors. Assay used: immunoSEQ multiplex PCR; TCRdb lists only in-frame clones, some missing. The table lists just under 60,000 clones, about 95% of them singletons. The sequencing input was PBMCs. The receptors were gathered from a human donor in good health. Some clones in this sample may be carry-over from other donors' samples.

V gene TRBV5-4 combines with J gene TRBJ2-3, with 8 bases aligning to TRBD2. CDR1 is SGHNT, CDR2 YYREEE, per germline (reference sequence). The V segment lost 2 bases and the J segment 9 bases; nucleotides outside the gene matches: 8. CDR3 size: 14 residues. The CDR3 DNA is TGTGCCAGCAGCTTATCCGGGACTAGTATAACGCAGTATTTT. It codes for CASSLSGTSITQYF. Full variable domain (rest looked up from reference TRBV5-4 and TRBJ2-3): ETGVTQSPTHLIKTRGQQVTLRCSSQSGHNTVSWYQQALGQGPQFIFQYYREEENGRGNFPPRFSGLQFPNYSSELNVNALELDDSALYLCASSLSGTSITQYFGPGTRLTVL.

The V gene is TRBV30, the J gene TRBJ2-3; 11 positions match TRBD2. V shed 2 bases, J shed 4 bases, and the junction held 5 bases outside the gene matches. The length of the CDR3 is 15 residues. Per the germline V gene, CDR1 is GTSNPN and CDR2 is SVGIG (reference sequence). This CDR3 reads CAWSKLAGEADTQYF. CDR3 bases: TGTGCCTGGAGTAAACTAGCGGGAGAGGCAGATACGCAGTATTTT.

The V and J genes are TRBV19 and TRBJ2-5; D is perhaps TRBD1 (6 bases). V lost 5 bases and J lost 7, with 17 bases in between. The CDR3 extends over 14 amino acids. Germline CDR1 is LNHDA and CDR2 is SQIVND (reference sequence). The chain's CDR3 is CASSLGQGLVTQYF. The DNA for the CDR3 is TGTGCCAGTAGTCTCGGCCAGGGGCTGGTGACCCAGTACTTC. The full variable domain, rest sourced from reference TRBV19 and TRBJ2-5, is DGGITQSPKYLFRKEGQNVTLSCEQNLNHDAMYWYRQDPGQGLRLIYYSQIVNDFQKGDIAEGYSVSREKKESFPLTVTSAQKNPTAFYLCASSLGQGLVTQYFGPGTRLLVL.

The chain links TRBV7-8 to TRBJ1-2; D is ambiguous. This CDR3 contains 12 residues. V dropped 4 bases and J dropped 4 bases, with 7 bases sitting between them. In germline, CDR1 is SGHVS, CDR2 FQNEAQ. The CDR3 sequence: CASSSGIYGYTF. CDR3 coding DNA: TGTGCCAGCAGCTCGGGGATCTATGGCTACACCTTC.

Only one count was recorded for this clone. The genes are TRBV2 and TRBJ1-6; 9 bases agree with TRBD1. This CDR3 comprises 14 residues. CDR1 and CDR2 (germline): SNHLY, FYNNEI. V shed 5 bases, J shed 9 bases, and the junction held 5 bases outside the gene matches. CDR3 in DNA: TGTGCCAGCAGTTCGGGACAGGGAAGTTCACCCCTCCACTTT. It codes for CASSSGQGSSPLHF.

The rearrangement joins TRBV5-4 to TRBJ2-7; D possibly corresponds to TRBD2 (7 bases). The V end was cut by 2 bases, the J end by 6 bases, with 15 bases between. Germline CDR1 and CDR2: SGHNT and YYREEE (reference sequence). The length of the CDR3 is 14 residues. The CDR3 DNA is TGTGCCAGCAGCTTTCGGGGGGCTGCGGGCGAGCAGTACTTC. It translates to CASSFRGAAGEQYF.

The V and J genes are TRBV5-1 and TRBJ2-3; TRBD1 aligns across 11 bases. Germline assignment: CDR1 SGHRS and CDR2 YFSETQ. Losses at the gene ends were 4 bases for V and 6 bases for J; bases not matched to a gene: 7. This CDR3 comprises 15 residues. CDR3 loop: CASSPGDRGSDTQYF. The CDR3 DNA is TGCGCCAGCAGCCCAGGGGACAGGGGGTCGGATACGCAGTATTTT. Using reference TRBV5-1 and TRBJ2-3 for the parts outside the CDR3, the full variable domain is KAGVTQTPRYLIKTRGQQVTLSCSPISGHRSVSWYQQTPGQGLQFLFEYFSETQRNKGNFPGRFSGRQFSNSRSEMNVSTLELGDSALYLCASSPGDRGSDTQYFGPGTRLTVL.

The chain is built from TRBV15 and TRBJ2-1, with 11 bases lining up with TRBD2. Germline loops: CDR1 LNHNV, CDR2 YYDKDF (reference sequence). The CDR3 has 17 residues. The junction had 4 bases not matched to a gene; V was cut back by 0 bases and J by 3 bases. This CDR3 is CATSRDLLAGGYNEQFF. The CDR3 DNA follows: TGTGCCACCAGCAGAGATCTCCTAGCGGGGGGCTACAATGAGCAGTTCTTC.

This clone has just one count. The chain links TRBV6-5 to TRBJ1-6; D gene uncertain. V shed 6 bases and J shed 3 bases, with 12 bases lying between them. The CDR3 length is 15 residues. Germline CDR1 MNHEY, CDR2 SVGAGI. Here the CDR3 reads CASREVVNYNSPLHF. In nucleotides, the CDR3 is TGTGCCAGCAGGGAGGTGGTGAACTATAATTCACCCCTCCACTTT.

The chain combines TRBV6-6 with TRBJ1-5; D is uncertain. The germline V and J ends were trimmed by 0 bases and 5 bases, with 5 bases remaining between them. This CDR3 has 13 residues. CDR1 MNHNY and CDR2 SVGAGI come from the germline V gene (reference sequence). CDR3 in amino acids: CASSYSGDQPQHF. The CDR3 coding sequence is TGTGCCAGCAGTTACTCCGGAGATCAGCCCCAGCATTTT.

The chain employs TRBV6-6 and TRBJ2-5, with TRBD1 matching over 8 bases. Germline CDR1 reads MNHNY; CDR2 reads SVGAGI (reference sequence). The length of the CDR3 is 16 residues. V was pared by 6 bases and J by 3 bases, with 12 bases of the junction left unmatched. The CDR3 coding sequence is TGTGCCAGCAGCTCCACCGGACAGGGAAACAAAGAGACCCAGTACTTC. Its protein is CASSSTGQGNKETQYF.

The rearrangement links TRBV5-6 to TRBJ2-1; 8 nucleotides agree with TRBD1. CDR1 SGHDT and CDR2 YYEEEE come from the germline V gene. The CDR3 totals 18 residues. Trimming removed 6 bases from V and 4 bases from J; junction bases left unmatched: 18. The CDR3 DNA reads as TGTGCCAGCACCGAAATCGGGACTGGGACAGGCAGATACAATGAGCAGTTCTTC. This gives the protein CASTEIGTGTGRYNEQFF. The full variable domain, completed using reference TRBV5-6 and TRBJ2-1, is DAGVTQSPTHLIKTRGQQVTLRCSPKSGHDTVSWYQQALGQGPQFIFQYYEEEERQRGNFPDRFSGHQFPNYSSELNVNALLLGDSALYLCASTEIGTGTGRYNEQFFGPGTRLTVL.

The V and J genes are TRBV7-2 and TRBJ2-5, with a tentative D call TRBD1 (5 bases). Between the trimmed V and J ends, which lost 6 bases and 5 bases, there was a span of 22 bases. The CDR3 covers 16 residues. The germline V gene has CDR1 SGHTA and CDR2 FQGNSA. The CDR3 reads CASSPGGVRGVETQYF. CDR3 coding DNA: TGTGCCAGCAGTCCGGGCGGCGTTAGGGGTGTGGAGACCCAGTACTTC.

The chain combines TRBV7-8 with TRBJ2-7; 7 bases match TRBD2. There are 13 residues in the CDR3. Per germline, CDR1 SGHVS and CDR2 FQNEAQ. After removal of 6 bases from V and 3 bases from J, the junction contained 5 bases not matched to a gene. The CDR3, as DNA: TGTGCCAGCAGGCGCGGGGGAGTCTACGAGCAGTACTTC. Protein sequence: CASRRGGVYEQYF.

The count of this clone is one. The J gene is TRBJ1-2, the V gene TRBV30, with 9 nucleotides matching TRBD1. Germline CDR1 GTSNPN, CDR2 SVGIG (reference sequence). J was trimmed by 8 bases and V by 4 bases; bases with no gene match: 5. The CDR3 sequence is 12 residues long. CDR3: CAWMDRGWGYTF. CDR3 DNA sequence: TGTGCCTGGATGGACAGGGGATGGGGCTACACCTTC.

Comments on this clone: Other DNA sequences in the same sample also yield this CDR3. The rearrangement joins TRBV4-3 to TRBJ1-1; maybe TRBD1 (5 bases). Germline V gene data show CDR1 as LGHNA and CDR2 as YSLEER. The CDR3 sequence is 15 residues long. V lost 0 bases and J 3 bases, leaving 11 bases between the germline ends. The CDR3 nucleotides are TGCGCCAGCAGCCAAGATCTTTCCAGGGACACTGAAGCTTTCTTT. As protein: CASSQDLSRDTEAFF.

The rearrangement links TRBV7-8 to TRBJ2-1; 12 bases are shared with TRBD2. The CDR3 has 15 residues. CDR1 SGHVS and CDR2 FQNEAQ come from the germline V gene. The junction had 9 bases not matched to a gene; V was cut back by 8 bases and J by 7 bases. CDR3 in amino acids: CASGPLAGGRNEQFF. Here the CDR3 DNA reads TGTGCCAGCGGACCTCTAGCGGGGGGGCGGAATGAGCAGTTCTTC.